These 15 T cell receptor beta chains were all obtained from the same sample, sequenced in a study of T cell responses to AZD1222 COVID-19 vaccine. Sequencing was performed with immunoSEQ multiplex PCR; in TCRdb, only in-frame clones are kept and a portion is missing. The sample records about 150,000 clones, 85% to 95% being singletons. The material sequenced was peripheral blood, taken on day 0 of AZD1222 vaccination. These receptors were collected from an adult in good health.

CDR3 sequence (DNA): TGTGCCAGTTGGACAGGCTATGGCTACACCTTC. This encodes CASWTGYGYTF. The chain is built from TRBV19 and TRBJ1-2; 7 nucleotides agree with TRBD1. V dropped 8 bases and J dropped 4; count of bases not matched to a gene: 1. Looked up from germline, CDR1 is LNHDA and CDR2 is SQIVND (reference sequence). This CDR3 spans 11 amino acids.

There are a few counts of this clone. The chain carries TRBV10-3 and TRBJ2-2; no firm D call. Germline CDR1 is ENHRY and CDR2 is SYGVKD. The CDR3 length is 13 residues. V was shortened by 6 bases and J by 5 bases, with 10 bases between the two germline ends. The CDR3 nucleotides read TGTGCCATCAGCGCCACTGTGACCGGGGAGCTGTTTTTT. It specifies CAISATVTGELFF.

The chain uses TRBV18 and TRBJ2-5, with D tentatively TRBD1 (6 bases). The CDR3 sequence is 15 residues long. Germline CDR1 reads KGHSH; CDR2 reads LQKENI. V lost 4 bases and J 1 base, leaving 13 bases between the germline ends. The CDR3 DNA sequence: TGTGCCAGCTCACAGGGGACACGACCCCAAGAGACCCAGTACTTC. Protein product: CASSQGTRPQETQYF.

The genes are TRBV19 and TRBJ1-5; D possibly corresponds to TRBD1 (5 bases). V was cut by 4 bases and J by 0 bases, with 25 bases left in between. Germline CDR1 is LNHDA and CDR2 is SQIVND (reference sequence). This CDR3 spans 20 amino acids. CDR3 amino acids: CASSKGGGRESLSSNQPQHF. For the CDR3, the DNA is TGTGCCAGTAGTAAAGGTGGAGGCAGGGAGTCCTTGAGTAGCAATCAGCCCCAGCATTTT.

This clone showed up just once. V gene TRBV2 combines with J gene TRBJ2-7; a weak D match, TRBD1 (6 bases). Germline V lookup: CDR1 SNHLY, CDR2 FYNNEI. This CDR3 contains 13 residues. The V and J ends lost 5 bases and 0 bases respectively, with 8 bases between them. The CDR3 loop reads CASSYRASYEQYF. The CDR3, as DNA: TGTGCCAGCAGTTACAGGGCCTCCTACGAGCAGTACTTC.

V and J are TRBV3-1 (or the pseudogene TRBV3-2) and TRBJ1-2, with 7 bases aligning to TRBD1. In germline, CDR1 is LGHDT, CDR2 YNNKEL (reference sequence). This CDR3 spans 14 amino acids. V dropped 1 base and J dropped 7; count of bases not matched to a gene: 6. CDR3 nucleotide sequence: TGTGCCAGCAGCCAAGTCAGGGGGTCGATTGGCTACACCTTC. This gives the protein CASSQVRGSIGYTF.

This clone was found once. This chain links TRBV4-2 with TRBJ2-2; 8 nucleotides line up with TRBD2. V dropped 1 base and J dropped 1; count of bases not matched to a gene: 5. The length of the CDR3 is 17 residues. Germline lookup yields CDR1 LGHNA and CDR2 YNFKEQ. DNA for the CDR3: TGTGCCAGCAGCCAAGTATGGAGCGGGGGGAACACCGGGGAGCTGTTTTTT. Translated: CASSQVWSGGNTGELFF.

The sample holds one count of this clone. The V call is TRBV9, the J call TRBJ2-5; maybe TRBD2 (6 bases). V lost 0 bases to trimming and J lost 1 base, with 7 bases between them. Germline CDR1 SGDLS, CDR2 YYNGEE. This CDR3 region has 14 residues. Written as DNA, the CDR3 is TGTGCCAGCAGCGTAGCTAGCGCCCAAGAGACCCAGTACTTC. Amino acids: CASSVASAQETQYF. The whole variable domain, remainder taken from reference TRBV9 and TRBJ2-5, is DSGVTQTPKHLITATGQRVTLRCSPRSGDLSVYWYQQSLDQGLQFLIQYYNGEERAKGNILERFSAQQFPDLHSELNLSSLELGDSALYFCASSVASAQETQYFGPGTRLLVL.

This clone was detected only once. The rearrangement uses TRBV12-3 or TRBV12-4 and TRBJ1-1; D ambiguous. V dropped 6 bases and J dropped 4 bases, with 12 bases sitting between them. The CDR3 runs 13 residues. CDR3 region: CASRVMGSTEAFF. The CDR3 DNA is TGTGCCAGCAGGGTGATGGGGAGCACTGAAGCTTTCTTT.

DNA for the CDR3: TGCGCCAGCACTCCAACAGCGGGAGGCCGGGAGACCCAGTACTTC. As protein: CASTPTAGGRETQYF. The chain employs TRBV5-1 and TRBJ2-5; TRBD2 matches 9 bases. The V gene end was trimmed by 6 bases and the J gene end by 5 bases; junction bases not matched to a gene: 11. Germline loops: CDR1 SGHRS, CDR2 YFSETQ. The CDR3 loop spans 15 amino acids.

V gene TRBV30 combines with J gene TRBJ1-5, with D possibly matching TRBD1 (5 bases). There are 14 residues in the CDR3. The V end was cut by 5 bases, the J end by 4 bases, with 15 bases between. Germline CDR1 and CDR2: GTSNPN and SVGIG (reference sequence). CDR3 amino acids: CAWDFGARNQPQHF. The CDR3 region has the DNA TGTGCCTGGGACTTCGGGGCCCGGAATCAGCCCCAGCATTTT.

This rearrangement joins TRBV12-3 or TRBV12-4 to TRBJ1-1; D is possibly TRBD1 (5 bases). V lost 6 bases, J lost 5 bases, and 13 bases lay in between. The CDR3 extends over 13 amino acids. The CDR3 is CASSGQGVTEAFF. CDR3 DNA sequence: TGTGCCAGCAGCGGACAAGGAGTTACTGAAGCTTTCTTT.

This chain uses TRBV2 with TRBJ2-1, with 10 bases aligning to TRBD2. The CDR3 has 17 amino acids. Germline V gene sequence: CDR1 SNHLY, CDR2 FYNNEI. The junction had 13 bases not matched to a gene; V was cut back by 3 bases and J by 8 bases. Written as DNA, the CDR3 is TGTGCCAGCAGTGAGCGGAGGCTAGCGGGAGCGGGCGATGAGCAGTTCTTC. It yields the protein CASSERRLAGAGDEQFF.

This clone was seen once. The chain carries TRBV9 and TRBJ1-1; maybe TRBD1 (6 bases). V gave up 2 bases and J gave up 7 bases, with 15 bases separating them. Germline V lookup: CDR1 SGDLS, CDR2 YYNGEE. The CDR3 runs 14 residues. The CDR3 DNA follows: TGTGCCAGCAGCGTGCGGCAGGAAGGGGGTGAAGCTTTCTTT. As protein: CASSVRQEGGEAFF.

The chain's CDR3 is CASSLVGGGNSGAFF. Written as DNA, the CDR3 is TGTGCCAGCAGCTTAGTAGGCGGGGGTAATTCGGGAGCTTTCTTT. The chain combines TRBV7-2 with TRBJ1-1, with a tentative D call TRBD1 (5 bases). Germline assignment: CDR1 SGHTA and CDR2 FQGNSA. This CDR3 has 15 residues. With 1 base removed from V and 10 bases from J, the gap between germline ends came to 19 bases.